A selection of T cell receptor beta chains follows, all from one sample in a study of cytomegalovirus exposure and HLA in healthy donors. Sequencing used immunoSEQ multiplex PCR; TCRdb keeps in-frame clones, though not all of them. This table holds approximately 76,000 clones, 73% found once. The sequenced material came from PBMCs. These receptors were obtained from a middle-aged woman in good health and CMV-seropositive. Each CDR3 is given with its conserved first and last residue. A D gene is named only where the DNA matches it firmly. Clone size is given for some rows only: seen once, a few or many times, or a class if the clone is expanded.

TRBV4-1	.	.	TRBJ2-3	TGCGCCAGCAGTCTGATAGCAGATACGCAGTATTTT	CASSLIADTQYF
TRBV7-2	.	TRBD1	TRBJ2-5	TGTGCCAGCAGCCAAGGGGGACAGGCCGTGGAGACCCAGTACTTC	CASSQGGQAVETQYF
TRBV14	.	.	TRBJ2-2	TGTGCCAGCAGCCAAGATCATGGGGAGCTGTTTTTT	CASSQDHGELFF
TRBV7-8	.	TRBD1	TRBJ1-5	TGTGCCAGCACCTGGACAGGGCAGCAGCCCCAGCATTTT	CASTWTGQQPQHF
TRBV5-1	.	TRBD1	TRBJ1-4	TGCGCCAGCAGCAGGGCCGGGACAGGGACTGAAAAACTGTTTTTT	CASSRAGTGTEKLFF
TRBV10-3	.	TRBD1	TRBJ2-7	TGTGCCATCAGCTCGGGACAGGGCTACGAGCAGTACTTC	CAISSGQGYEQYF
TRBV7-2	.	TRBD1	TRBJ1-5	TGTGCCAGCAGCTTATCAGGGGGGCAGCCCCAGCATTTT	CASSLSGGQPQHF
TRBV5-4	once	TRBD1	TRBJ1-1	TGTGCCAGCAGCACCACCGGGACAGGAATGAACACTGAAGCTTTCTTT	CASSTTGTGMNTEAFF
TRBV7-8	once	.	TRBJ1-5	TGTGCCAGCAGCCACCCGGGGGATCAGCCCCAGCATTTT	CASSHPGDQPQHF
TRBV25-1	.	TRBD1	TRBJ2-1	TGTGCCAGCAGTTCCCGGCAGGGGGCAGGGTACAATGAGCAGTTCTTC	CASSSRQGAGYNEQFF
TRBV5-5	.	.	TRBJ2-2	TGTGCCAGCAGCTTGGTTGTGACAGAACGCACCGGGGAGCTGTTTTTT	CASSLVVTERTGELFF
TRBV7-2	.	.	TRBJ2-4	TGTGCCAGCAGCTCCAACAACGCCTTTGGTGACATTCAGTACTTC	CASSSNNAFGDIQYF
TRBV6-1	.	TRBD2	TRBJ2-1	TGTGCCAGCACAAGTAGCGGGATCACGGATGAGCAGTTCTTC	CASTSSGITDEQFF
TRBV13	.	TRBD1	TRBJ2-1	TGTGCCAGCAGCGCCTCCGGGACAGGGAGCAATGAGCAGTTCTTC	CASSASGTGSNEQFF
TRBV30	.	.	TRBJ1-4	TGTGCCTGGAGTAACCAACAGGTAGTTTCTGGAAAACTGTTTTTT	CAWSNQQVVSGKLFF
TRBV5-1	.	.	TRBJ2-6	TGCGCCAGCAGCGCCCACAGGTTTAGCTCTGGGGCCAACGTCCTGACTTTC	CASSAHRFSSGANVLTF
TRBV7-3	once	TRBD2	TRBJ2-1	TGTGCCAGCAGCTTCGAGGGCGGGGGGCAGTTCTTC	CASSFEGGGQFF
TRBV28	.	.	TRBJ1-2	TGTGCCAGCAGTTTCCTGAACTATGGCTACACCTTC	CASSFLNYGYTF
TRBV19	once	.	TRBJ1-6	TGTGCCAGTAGGGAGAGTCAGGGGTGGACACCCCTCCACTTT	CASRESQGWTPLHF
TRBV14	few	.	TRBJ1-4	TGTGCCAGCAGCCAAGAGAGGCTCTCGAATGAAAAACTGTTTTTT	CASSQERLSNEKLFF
TRBV14	.	TRBD1	TRBJ1-6	TGTGCCAGCAGTACCGGGACAGGGATTTCACCCCTCCACTTT	CASSTGTGISPLHF
TRBV10-2	.	TRBD2	TRBJ2-7	TGCGCCAGCAGCACTAGCGGACGTTCCTACGAGCAGTACTTC	CASSTSGRSYEQYF
TRBV7-2	few	TRBD1	TRBJ2-2	TGTGCCAGCAGCCCCGACAGGGTAAACACCGGGGAGCTGTTTTTT	CASSPDRVNTGELFF
TRBV4-3	.	TRBD2	TRBJ2-1	TGCGCCAGCAGCCAAATAGCGGGAGTAAGCTCCTACAATGAGCAGTTCTTC	CASSQIAGVSSYNEQFF
TRBV19	medium-sized	TRBD1	TRBJ1-1	TGTGCCAGTAGTAAGGGACAGCTGAACACTGAAGCTTTCTTT	CASSKGQLNTEAFF
TRBV28	.	TRBD1	TRBJ2-1	TGTGCCAGCAGTTTCCCGGGACAGGGTGAGAATGAGCAGTTCTTC	CASSFPGQGENEQFF
TRBV2	.	.	TRBJ2-7	TGTGCCAGCAGCGAGACAGTAATGGGCGAGCAGTACTTC	CASSETVMGEQYF
TRBV5-4	.	TRBD1	TRBJ1-1	TGTGCCAGCAGGCGGGGACAGGGTGGAGGCGGCACTGAAGCTTTCTTT	CASRRGQGGGGTEAFF
TRBV5-1	once	TRBD2	TRBJ2-1	TGCGCCAGCAGCTTGGCGGGAGGGAATGAGCAGTTCTTC	CASSLAGGNEQFF